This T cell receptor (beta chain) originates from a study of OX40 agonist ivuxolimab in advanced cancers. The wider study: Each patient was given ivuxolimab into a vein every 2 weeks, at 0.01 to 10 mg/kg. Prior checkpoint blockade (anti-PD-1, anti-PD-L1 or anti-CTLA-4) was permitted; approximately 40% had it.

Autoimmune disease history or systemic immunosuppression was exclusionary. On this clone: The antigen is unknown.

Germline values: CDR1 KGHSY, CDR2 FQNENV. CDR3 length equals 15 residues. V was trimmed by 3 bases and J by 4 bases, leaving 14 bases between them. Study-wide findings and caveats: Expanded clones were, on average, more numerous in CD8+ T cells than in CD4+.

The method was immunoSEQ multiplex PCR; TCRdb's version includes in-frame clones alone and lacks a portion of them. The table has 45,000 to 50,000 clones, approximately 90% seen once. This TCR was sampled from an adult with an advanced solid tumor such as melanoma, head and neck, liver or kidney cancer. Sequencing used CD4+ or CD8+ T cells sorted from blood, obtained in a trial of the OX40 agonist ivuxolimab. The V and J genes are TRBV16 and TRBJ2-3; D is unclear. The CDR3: CASSHDSFLPDTQYF. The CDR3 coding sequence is TGTGCCAGCAGCCATGACTCCTTCCTTCCAGATACGCAGTATTTT.